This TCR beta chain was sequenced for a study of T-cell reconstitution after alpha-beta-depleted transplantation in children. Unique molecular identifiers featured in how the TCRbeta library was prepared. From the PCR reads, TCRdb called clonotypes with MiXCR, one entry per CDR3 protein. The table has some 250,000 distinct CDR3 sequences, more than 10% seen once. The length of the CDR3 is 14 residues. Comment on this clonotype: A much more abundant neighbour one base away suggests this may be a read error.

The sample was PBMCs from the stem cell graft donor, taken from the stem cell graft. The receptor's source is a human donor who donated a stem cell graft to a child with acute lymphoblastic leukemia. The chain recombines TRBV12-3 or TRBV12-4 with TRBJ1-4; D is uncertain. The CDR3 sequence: CVSRLDGTNEKLFF. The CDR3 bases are TGTGTCAGCAGACTTGACGGTACTAATGAAAAACTGTTTTTT.